This T cell receptor beta chain was identified in a study of cytomegalovirus exposure and HLA in healthy donors. Primers for the PCR totalled 60 Vbeta and 13 Jbeta. Profiling relied on immunoSEQ multiplex PCR, and the TCRdb table lists in-frame clones only, not all of them. The profile shows about 150,000 clones, 65% to 80% of them singletons. As regards this clone: What it binds is not known. The junction and the germline gene differ at one end; a read error may be behind it.

Study-level points and caveats: TCR beta chains numbering more than 150 were designated cytomegalovirus-associated. In a later analysis, parvovirus B19, influenza, CMV and Epstein-Barr virus appeared linked to several top co-occurrence clusters.

This cohort consisted of healthy bone marrow donors. This CDR3 is built from 15 residues. Germline CDR1 is SEHNR and CDR2 is FQNEAQ (reference sequence). The chain uses TRBV7-9 and TRBJ2-7; TRBD2 matches at 7 bases. The source is a man aged 35-49 years in good health and CMV-seropositive. The specimen sequenced was PBMCs. CDR3 sequence (DNA): TGTTCCAGCAGCTCCCGCGGCGGGGGAACCTACGAGCAGTACTTC. Protein product: CSSSSRGGGTYEQYF.